This section outlines one TCR beta chain sequence together with its context. This clonotype occurred many times. The antigen this receptor binds is unknown. Base qualities are not recorded, but no much larger clone differs from it by a single base. To prepare the library, RACE was applied. The sequencer listed for this sample is NextSeq 500. During library preparation, unique molecular identifiers were attached to individual cDNA molecules so that TCRs could be counted in a quantitative, reproducible way. From each blood RNA sample, both TCR alpha and TCR beta chains were sequenced. The study's own analysis went as follows. Samples had a median of roughly 99,000 TCRs, with a range from roughly 23,224 to 700,000. V, J and CDR3 annotation of the TCR reads was performed with the Decombinator software suite. For the PS versus PT1 abundance plots, all samples were subsampled to the same number of TCRs (28,000). Expanded TCRs were defined as absent before sensitization and observed at least eight times at the 2-week time point. TCRdb reanalyzed the raw reads on its own, using fastp at Q25 for trimming and MiXCR for clone calling, and kept in-frame beta chains. Identical CDR3 proteins give one entry, which carries the most common genes and DNA. What appears here as the V and J calls and clone size reflects TCRdb's work, not the paper's. The sample profile shows tens of thousands of distinct CDR3 sequences; 9.5% to 12% of them were found once. The ten largest clones take up around 2.1% of the sample.

The V end loses 5 bases and the J end loses 1 base, and a stretch of 21 bases separates them. Measured from the cysteine to the phenylalanine, the CDR3 is 18 residues long. Here the CDR3 DNA is all that survives: 54 bases in frame from base 1. CDR1 and CDR2 are drawn from the germline V gene: SGHDN, FVKESK. The data stem from a study of human T cells and chemical hapten exposure listed by TCRdb under 2021. Study-wide context: For sensitization, 2% DPC in acetone was applied to a 2 cm by 2 cm area of upper inner arm skin. Weekly therapeutic DPC doses were additionally applied to the scalp of patients throughout the approximately 25-week study period. Patch testing on the upper back used Finn chambers containing 0.01% DPC, with scoring done after 6 days according to International Contact Dermatitis Research Group standards. The mostly female patient cohort included alopecia areata with under or over 50% scalp involvement, alopecia totalis and alopecia universalis. The libraries were sequenced as a pool, and the TCR yield per sample differed mostly because of small variations in library volumes within the pool. In alopecia patients, the study followed how the peripheral blood TCR repertoire changed in vivo over primary and secondary sensitization to diphenylcyclopropenone (DPC), a hapten. Blood samples were taken from patients before sensitization (week 0) and then at 2, 6 and about 24 weeks after DPC sensitization. About 29 alopecia patients gave blood for TCR sequencing at one to four time points (pre-sensitization, 2, 6 and 24 weeks). Here is what the overall study found, with its caveats: A positive correlation was found between the number of PT1 expanded TCRs and patch test score, with significance reached at thresholds 8, 16 and 32 but not 4. Because every patient had alopecia, a presumed autoimmune disease, the patients' immune response might differ from that of healthy individuals. Significantly more large CDR3 similarity clusters were formed by expanded TCRs than by pre-sensitization or healthy control sets, consistent with antigen-driven responses. Repeated subsampling changed both the strength of the expansion versus patch-test correlation and the threshold at which that correlation became significant. No change with DPC sensitization was found in the number of TCRs above 1 in 1000 frequency, and no evidence of global repertoire structure alterations was found.

The time point label here, explained by the study, means: patch test 2, 6 weeks after DPC sensitization. The sample's treatment or condition label is to be understood as: therapeutic diphenylcyclopropenone sensitization with weekly scalp DPC. Blood at each patch-test visit was drawn before the patch test was applied. To be eligible, patients had to be aged 18 to 70, diagnosed with alopecia and judged suitable for DPC therapy, while pregnant patients were excluded. Unfractionated whole blood was collected in Tempus Blood RNA tubes, and total RNA was extracted from that blood. The specimen was whole blood, collected in connection with sensitization to the hapten diphenylcyclopropenone (DPC). This TCR came from a man aged 35 to 55 with alopecia areata. Some clones in this sample may be carry-over from other donors' samples. The rearranged segments are TRBV14 and TRBJ2-1; a tentative D call is TRBD2 (6 bases match). The CDR3 region reads CASSSQSGEEGSYNEQFF. The DNA sequence follows: TGTGCCAGCAGCTCACAGAGTGGGGAGGAAGGGTCCTACAATGAGCAGTTCTTC.